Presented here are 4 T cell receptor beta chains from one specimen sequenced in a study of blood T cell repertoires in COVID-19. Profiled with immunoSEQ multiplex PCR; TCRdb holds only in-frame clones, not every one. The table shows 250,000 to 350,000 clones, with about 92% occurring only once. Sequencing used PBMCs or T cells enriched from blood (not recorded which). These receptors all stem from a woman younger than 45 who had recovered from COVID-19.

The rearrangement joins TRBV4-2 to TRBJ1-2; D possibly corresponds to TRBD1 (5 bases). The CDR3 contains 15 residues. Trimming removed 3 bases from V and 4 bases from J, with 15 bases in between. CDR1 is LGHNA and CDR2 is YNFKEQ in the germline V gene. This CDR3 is CASSHGGDDSYGYTF. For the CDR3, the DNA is TGTGCCAGCAGCCATGGGGGGGACGACAGCTATGGCTACACCTTC.

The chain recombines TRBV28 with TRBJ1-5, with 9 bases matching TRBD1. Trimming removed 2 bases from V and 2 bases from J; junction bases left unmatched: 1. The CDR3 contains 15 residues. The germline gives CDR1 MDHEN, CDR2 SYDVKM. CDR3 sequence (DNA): TGTGCCAGCAGTTTAAGACAGGGGGGCAATCAGCCCCAGCATTTT. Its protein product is CASSLRQGGNQPQHF.

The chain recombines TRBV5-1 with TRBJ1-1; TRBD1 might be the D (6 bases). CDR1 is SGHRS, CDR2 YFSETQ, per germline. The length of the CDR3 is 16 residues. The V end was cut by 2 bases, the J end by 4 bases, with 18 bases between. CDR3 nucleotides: TGCGCCAGCAGCTTTACAGGGCTAGGGGGTGGCACTGAAGCTTTCTTT. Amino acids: CASSFTGLGGGTEAFF.

The CDR3 DNA sequence: TGTGCCAGTAGTACATATGTGGGGCAGACCATATATTTT. Amino acid sequence: CASSTYVGQTIYF. The rearrangement links TRBV19 to TRBJ1-3, with D maybe TRBD1 (5 bases). The CDR3 is 13 amino acids. Trimming took 4 bases from V and 10 from J, leaving 14 bases between them. CDR1 is LNHDA and CDR2 is SQIVND in the germline V gene (reference sequence).